This T cell receptor beta chain was sequenced during a study of blood T cell repertoires in COVID-19. Study context: The analysed material was cDNA or gDNA that came from T cells, B-cell-depleted T cells, or PBMCs.

Germline CDR1 is SNHLY and CDR2 is FYNNEI. The CDR3 runs 15 residues. Between the trimmed V and J ends, which lost 4 bases and 0 bases, there was a span of 10 bases. Generated by immunoSEQ multiplex PCR, the TCRdb table keeps only in-frame clones and is missing some. The table has about 43,000 clones, roughly 89% seen once. Only one count was recorded for this clone. The clonotype was recovered from a man aged 40-49 years with COVID-19, enrolled during active disease. The sequenced material came from peripheral blood. The chain employs TRBV2 and TRBJ1-3; D is uncertain. As DNA, the CDR3 is TGTGCCAGCAGTGTGAGTGGTTACTCTGGAAACACCATATATTTT. Translation gives CASSVSGYSGNTIYF.